These T cell receptor beta chains were read from a single sample in a study of cytomegalovirus exposure and HLA in healthy donors. The repertoire was sequenced with immunoSEQ multiplex PCR; TCRdb's copy has only in-frame clones and lacks some. The table records some 88,000 clones, roughly 69% of them present only once. The sequencing input was PBMCs. Every receptor here comes from a young woman in good health and CMV-seronegative. Both conserved end residues are part of each CDR3. The size of a clone is reported for some rows only, either as once, few or many, or as a class for expanded clones.

clone size,V gene,J gene,CDR3 protein
NA,TRBV6-5,TRBJ1-5,CASSIRGYSNQPQHF
NA,TRBV18,TRBJ2-3,CASSPPTTARGDTQYF
NA,TRBV4-1,TRBJ2-3,CASSQDAGLAGVDTQYF
few,TRBV6-5,TRBJ2-3,CASFLGGSSDTQYF
NA,TRBV5-6,TRBJ1-1,CASSFKGRGDTEAFF
NA,TRBV29-1,TRBJ2-3,CSVSADSTDTQYF
NA,TRBV6-4,TRBJ2-5,CASSKTSGGPQETQYF
NA,TRBV27,TRBJ2-7,CASSFAGPGQFPYEQYF
NA,TRBV27,TRBJ2-2,CASSFGSVSGTGELFF
NA,TRBV5-1,TRBJ2-7,CASSDKGPPVGEQYF
NA,TRBV28,TRBJ1-2,CASNVGSLGYTF
NA,TRBV6-1,TRBJ2-3,CASSATSGGLTDTQYF
few,TRBV7-2,TRBJ2-3,CASSLGGTPWDTQYF
NA,TRBV7-6,TRBJ1-1,CASSQRGGDTEAFF
few,TRBV6-6,TRBJ1-2,CASSPRDTTGYGYTF
NA,TRBV19,TRBJ1-1,CASSTHRENTEAFF
few,TRBV4-3,TRBJ2-3,CASQQREGQTDTQYF
NA,TRBV28,TRBJ2-7,CASSFGGGHLYEQYF
few,TRBV5-1,TRBJ2-7,CASSRREAGGPEQYF
once,TRBV5-1,TRBJ1-1,CASSLQGGGTEAFF
NA,TRBV5-1,TRBJ1-1,CASTEGNSAEAFF
NA,TRBV7-2,TRBJ1-1,CASSLVTGGLLGTEAFF
NA,TRBV5-1,TRBJ2-3,CASSLVGAPGADTQYF
NA,TRBV10-3,TRBJ1-1,CAISGQSLTGGVNTEAFF
few,TRBV28,TRBJ1-5,CAISTGSNQPQHF
NA,TRBV27,TRBJ2-3,CASSLWGDTDTQYF
NA,TRBV2,TRBJ2-1,CASSYGLAYNEQFF
NA,TRBV4-1,TRBJ1-2,CASSHGQGAVRGYTF
once,TRBV6-1,TRBJ1-2,CASSENSPGQGGVGYTF
NA,TRBV29-1,TRBJ2-3,CSVGTPDTQYF
few,TRBV9,TRBJ1-2,CASSVELGGGYTF
NA,TRBV5-1,TRBJ1-4,CASSLGTGTANEKLFF
NA,TRBV30,TRBJ2-3,CAWEADTDTQYF
NA,TRBV18,TRBJ2-7,CASSPGQGHPYEQYF
few,TRBV28,TRBJ2-3,CASSPRGSGGVVDTQYF
few,TRBV27,TRBJ2-7,CASIGTGVLEQYF
NA,TRBV4-3,TRBJ2-7,CASSHAGGSYEQYF
few,TRBV10-1,TRBJ2-4,CASSTGTVKNIQYF
NA,TRBV2,TRBJ2-7,CASRTDTYEQYF
once,TRBV30,TRBJ1-1,CAWSGLNTEAFF
NA,TRBV27,TRBJ1-2,CASSSSANYGYTF
NA,TRBV7-9,TRBJ2-5,CASSSRDRGEETQYF
NA,TRBV19,TRBJ1-5,CASSIDGQGPRPQHF
few,TRBV7-9,TRBJ1-1,CASSSYIGGGGTEAFF
NA,TRBV19,TRBJ2-5,CASSTRGLAGAPETQYF
NA,TRBV23-1,TRBJ2-5,CASSYDYSIQETQYF
NA,TRBV5-1,TRBJ2-5,CASSTGQGVESQYF
NA,TRBV13,TRBJ2-3,CASSPSGGDTDTQYF
NA,TRBV27,TRBJ2-7,CASSFSAAAGEQYF
NA,TRBV7-9,TRBJ1-1,CASRTSDRSSSEAFF
few,TRBV9,TRBJ2-1,CASSVGGQGAGYEQFF
NA,TRBV6-5,TRBJ2-1,CASTQGLWENEQFF